The clone carrying this T cell receptor beta chain appeared many times. Its antigen is not known. This CDR3 has 12 amino acids. Trimming stripped 6 bases from V and 6 bases from J, with 10 bases between. PCR was performed a second time for about 7 to 12 cycles using a sample-barcoded 5' primer and a J-beta primer mix. The study obtained at least 3 million CDR3-containing paired-end reads from every sample. TCRdb re-derived calls from the 5' RACE reads in MiXCR, one entry per CDR3 protein. In the table there are 600,000 to 800,000 distinct CDR3 sequences, approximately 52% of which are singletons. The data were obtained in a study of blood T cells in healthy people across ages. Across the whole study: About one barcoded beta molecule per two T cells came from capture by template switching.

Study-wide results and caveats: Unknown donor CMV status possibly confounded expanded clonotype changes.

The source of this sequence is a woman of 80 years or more in good health. Sequenced input: blood. This chain links TRBV12-3 or TRBV12-4 with TRBJ2-3; D is undetermined. CDR3 sequence (DNA): TGTGCCAGCAGGGGAAGTGCGGATACGCAGTATTTT. Translating gives CASRGSADTQYF.